The entry below gives a single TCR beta chain sequence along with its context. What it binds is unknown. The entry originates in a study of cytomegalovirus exposure and HLA in healthy donors. Study at large: An early data release held approximately 80 million unique TCRs from HLA-typed donors. Study conclusions and caveats: In a later analysis, the majority of CMV-associated beta chains seemingly showed HLA restriction. Sequencing likely generated an artifact that appeared as a cluster of highly shared sequence variants.

V gave up 2 bases and J gave up 0 bases; unmatched junction bases: 3. CDR3 length: 17 amino acids. Germline V gene data show CDR1 as SGHTA and CDR2 as FQGNSA. Primers included in the PCR were 60 Vbeta and 13 Jbeta primers. Profiling relied on immunoSEQ multiplex PCR, and the TCRdb table lists in-frame clones only, not all of them. There are 200,000 to 250,000 clones in the sample; roughly 80% occur only once, and 2.9% lies in the top ten. Donors in the study were healthy people who gave bone marrow. Sequences were obtained from PBMCs. The chain carries TRBV7-2 and TRBJ2-3; 12 nucleotides line up with TRBD2. The receptor's source is a man aged 30 to 39 in good health and CMV-seronegative. The CDR3 coding sequence is TGTGCCAGCAGCTTAAATGGACTAGCGGGGAGCACAGATACGCAGTATTTT. Encoded protein: CASSLNGLAGSTDTQYF.